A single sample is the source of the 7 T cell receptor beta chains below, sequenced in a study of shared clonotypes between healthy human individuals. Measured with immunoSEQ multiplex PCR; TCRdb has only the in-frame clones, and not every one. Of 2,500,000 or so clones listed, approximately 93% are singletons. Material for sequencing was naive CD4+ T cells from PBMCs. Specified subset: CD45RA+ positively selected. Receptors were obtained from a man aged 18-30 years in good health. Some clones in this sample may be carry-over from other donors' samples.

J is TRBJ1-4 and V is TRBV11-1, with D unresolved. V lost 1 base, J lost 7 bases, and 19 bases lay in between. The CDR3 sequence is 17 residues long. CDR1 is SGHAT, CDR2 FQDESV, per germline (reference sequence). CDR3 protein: CASSLVRRRGSTEKLFF. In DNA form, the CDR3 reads TGTGCCAGCAGCTTAGTCCGACGACGGGGTTCCACTGAAAAACTGTTTTTT. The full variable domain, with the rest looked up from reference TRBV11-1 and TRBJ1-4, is EAEVAQSPRYKITEKSQAVAFWCDPISGHATLYWYRQILGQGPELLVQFQDESVVDDSQLPKDRFSAERLKGVDSTLKIQPAELGDSAMYLCASSLVRRRGSTEKLFFGSGTQLSVL.

The CDR3 DNA follows: TGTGCCAGCAGCGCTTACTCGCCTAGCTCCTACAATGAGCAGTTCTTC. This translates into CASSAYSPSSYNEQFF. The chain has TRBV9 and TRBJ2-1; D is ambiguous. Germline V gives CDR1 SGDLS, CDR2 YYNGEE. Trimming removed 3 bases from V and 0 bases from J, with 13 bases in between. The CDR3 spans 16 residues.

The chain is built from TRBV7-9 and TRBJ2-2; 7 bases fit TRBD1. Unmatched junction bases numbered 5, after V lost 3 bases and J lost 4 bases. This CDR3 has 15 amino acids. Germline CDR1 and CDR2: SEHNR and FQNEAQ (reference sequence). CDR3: CASSLRGPGTGELFF. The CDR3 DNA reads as TGTGCCAGCAGCTTGAGGGGGCCAGGCACCGGGGAGCTGTTTTTT.

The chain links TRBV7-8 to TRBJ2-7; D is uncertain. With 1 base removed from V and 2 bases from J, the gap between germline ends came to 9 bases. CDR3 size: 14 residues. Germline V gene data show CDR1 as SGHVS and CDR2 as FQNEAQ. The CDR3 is CASSLESATYEQYF. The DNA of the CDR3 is TGTGCCAGCAGCTTAGAGTCAGCCACCTACGAGCAGTACTTC.

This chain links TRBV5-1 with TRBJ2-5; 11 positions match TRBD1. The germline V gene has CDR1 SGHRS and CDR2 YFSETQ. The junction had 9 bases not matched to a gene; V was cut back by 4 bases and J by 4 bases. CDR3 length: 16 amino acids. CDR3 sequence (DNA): TGCGCCAGCAGCCAGAGCGGACAGGGGGCAGGAGAGACCCAGTACTTC. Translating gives CASSQSGQGAGETQYF.

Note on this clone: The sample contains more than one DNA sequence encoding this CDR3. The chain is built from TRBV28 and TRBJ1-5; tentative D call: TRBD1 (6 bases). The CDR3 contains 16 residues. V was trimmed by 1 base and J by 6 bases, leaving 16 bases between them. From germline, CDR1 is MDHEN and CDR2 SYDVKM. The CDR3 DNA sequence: TGTGCCAGCAGTTTATTTAGGTTCAGGGGCGGTCAGCCCCAGCATTTT. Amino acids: CASSLFRFRGGQPQHF.

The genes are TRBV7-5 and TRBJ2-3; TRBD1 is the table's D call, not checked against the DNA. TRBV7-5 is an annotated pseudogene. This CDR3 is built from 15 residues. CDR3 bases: TGTGTCAGAAGCTGGGACAGGGGGGCGCCAGATACGCAGTATTTT. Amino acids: CVRSWDRGAPDTQYF.